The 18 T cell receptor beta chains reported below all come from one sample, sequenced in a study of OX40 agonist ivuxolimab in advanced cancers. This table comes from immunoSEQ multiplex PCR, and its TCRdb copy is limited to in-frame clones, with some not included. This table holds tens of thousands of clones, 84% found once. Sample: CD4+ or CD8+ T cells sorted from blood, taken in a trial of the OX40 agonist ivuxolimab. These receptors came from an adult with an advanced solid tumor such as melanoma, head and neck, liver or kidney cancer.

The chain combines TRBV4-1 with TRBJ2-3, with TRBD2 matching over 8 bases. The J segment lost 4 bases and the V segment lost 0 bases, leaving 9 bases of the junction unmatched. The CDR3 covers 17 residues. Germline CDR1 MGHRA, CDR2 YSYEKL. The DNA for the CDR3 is TGCGCCAGCAGCCAAGAAAACCCGGGACTAGGGGCAGATACGCAGTATTTT. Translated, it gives CASSQENPGLGADTQYF.

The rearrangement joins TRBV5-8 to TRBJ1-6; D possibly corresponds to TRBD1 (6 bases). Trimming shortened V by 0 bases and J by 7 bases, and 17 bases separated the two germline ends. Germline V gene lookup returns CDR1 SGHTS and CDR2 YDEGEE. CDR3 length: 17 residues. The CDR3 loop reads CASSLAPRGIGNSPLHF. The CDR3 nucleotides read TGTGCCAGCAGCTTGGCCCCCAGGGGCATAGGGAATTCACCCCTCCACTTT.

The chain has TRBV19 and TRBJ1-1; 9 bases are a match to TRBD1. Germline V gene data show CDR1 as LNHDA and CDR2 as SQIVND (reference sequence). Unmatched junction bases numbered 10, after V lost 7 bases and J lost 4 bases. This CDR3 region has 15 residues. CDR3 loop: CASKDRGGRGTEAFF. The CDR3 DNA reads TGTGCCAGTAAGGACAGGGGCGGGAGAGGCACTGAAGCTTTCTTT.

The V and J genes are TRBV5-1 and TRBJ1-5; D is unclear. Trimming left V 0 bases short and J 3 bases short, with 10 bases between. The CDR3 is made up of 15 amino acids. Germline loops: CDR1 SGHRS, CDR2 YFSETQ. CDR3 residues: CASSLEGGLNQPQHF. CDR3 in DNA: TGCGCCAGCAGCTTGGAGGGAGGGCTCAATCAGCCCCAGCATTTT.

The CDR3 here is CASSPVGQGTYEQYF. The DNA of the CDR3 is TGCGCCAGCAGCCCAGTGGGACAGGGAACCTACGAGCAGTACTTC. V and J are TRBV5-1 and TRBJ2-7, with 9 positions matching TRBD1. The trim removed 4 bases at V and 2 bases at J, leaving 7 bases unmatched. Germline CDR1 and CDR2: SGHRS and YFSETQ. CDR3 length: 15 residues.

This CDR3 is CASSFGDRETYEQYF. CDR3 in DNA: TGTGCCAGCAGCTTTGGAGACAGGGAGACCTACGAGCAGTACTTC. The chain combines TRBV7-9 with TRBJ2-7; 7 bases align to TRBD1. The germline gives CDR1 SEHNR, CDR2 FQNEAQ (reference sequence). J lost 2 bases, V lost 3 bases, and 7 bases had no gene match. This CDR3 is 15 amino acids long. The full variable domain, rest sourced from reference TRBV7-9 and TRBJ2-7, is DTGVSQNPRHKITKRGQNVTFRCDPISEHNRLYWYRQTLGQGPEFLTYFQNEAQLEKSRLLSDRFSAERPKGSFSTLEIQRTEQGDSAMYLCASSFGDRETYEQYFGPGTRLTVT.

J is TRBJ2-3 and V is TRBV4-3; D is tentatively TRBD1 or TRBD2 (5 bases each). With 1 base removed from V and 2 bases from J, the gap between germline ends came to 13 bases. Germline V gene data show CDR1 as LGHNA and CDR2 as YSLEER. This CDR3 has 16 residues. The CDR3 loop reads CASSQVKGTVTDTQYF. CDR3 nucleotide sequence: TGCGCCAGCAGCCAAGTTAAGGGGACGGTCACAGATACGCAGTATTTT.

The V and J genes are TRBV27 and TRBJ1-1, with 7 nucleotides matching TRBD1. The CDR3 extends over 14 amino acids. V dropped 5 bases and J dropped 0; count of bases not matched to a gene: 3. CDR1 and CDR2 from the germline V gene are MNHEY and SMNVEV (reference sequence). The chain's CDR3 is CASSRGQVNTEAFF. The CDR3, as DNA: TGTGCCAGCAGTCGTGGACAGGTGAACACTGAAGCTTTCTTT.

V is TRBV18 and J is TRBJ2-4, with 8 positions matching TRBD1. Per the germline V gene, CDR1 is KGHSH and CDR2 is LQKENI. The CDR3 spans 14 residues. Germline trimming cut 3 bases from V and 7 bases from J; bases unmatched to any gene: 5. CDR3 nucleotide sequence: TGTGCCAGCTCACCGGATCGGACAGGGAACATTCAGTACTTC. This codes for CASSPDRTGNIQYF.

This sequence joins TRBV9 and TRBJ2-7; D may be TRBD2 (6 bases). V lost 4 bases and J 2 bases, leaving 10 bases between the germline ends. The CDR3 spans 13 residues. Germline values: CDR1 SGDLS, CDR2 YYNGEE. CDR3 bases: TGTGCCAGCAGCTCCGGGGGTCCCTACGAGCAGTACTTC. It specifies CASSSGGPYEQYF.

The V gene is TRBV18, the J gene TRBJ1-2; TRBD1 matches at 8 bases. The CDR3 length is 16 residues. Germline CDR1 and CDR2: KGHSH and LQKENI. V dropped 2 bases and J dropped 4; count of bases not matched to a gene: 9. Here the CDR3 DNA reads TGTGCCAGCTCACCAGAGACAGGGGCCCATTCCTATGGCTACACCTTC. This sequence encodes CASSPETGAHSYGYTF.

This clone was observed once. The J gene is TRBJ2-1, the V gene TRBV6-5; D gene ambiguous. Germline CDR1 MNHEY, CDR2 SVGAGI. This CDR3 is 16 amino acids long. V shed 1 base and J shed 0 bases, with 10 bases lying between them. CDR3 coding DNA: TGTGCCAGCAGTTACTTGACTGGAAGCTCCTACAATGAGCAGTTCTTC. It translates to CASSYLTGSSYNEQFF.

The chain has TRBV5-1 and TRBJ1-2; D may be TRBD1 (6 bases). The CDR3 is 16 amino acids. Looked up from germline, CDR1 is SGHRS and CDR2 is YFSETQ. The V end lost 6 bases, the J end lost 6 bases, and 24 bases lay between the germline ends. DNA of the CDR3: TGCGCCAGCACCCAAGATGGAACAGGGTATAGTGATGGCTACACCTTC. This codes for CASTQDGTGYSDGYTF.

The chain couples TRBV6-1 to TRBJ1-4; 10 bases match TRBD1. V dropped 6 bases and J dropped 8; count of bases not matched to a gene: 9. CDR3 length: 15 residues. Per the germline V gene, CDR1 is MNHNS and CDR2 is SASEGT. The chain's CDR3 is CASSGSGTGVEKLFF. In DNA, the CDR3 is TGTGCCAGCAGCGGATCCGGGACAGGGGTGGAAAAACTGTTTTTT.

CDR3 nucleotide sequence: TGTGCCAGCAGCCCAAGTGGCCAGGTCCCGGGGGGCTACACCTTC. Protein product: CASSPSGQVPGGYTF. The chain combines TRBV4-2 with TRBJ1-2; D uncertain. Per the germline V gene, CDR1 is LGHNA and CDR2 is YNFKEQ. This CDR3 comprises 15 residues. Trimming shortened V by 4 bases and J by 8 bases, and 20 bases separated the two germline ends.

In nucleotides, the CDR3 is TGTGCCAGCAGTTACCCCGGACAACACCTTAACTATGGCTACACCTTC. Its protein product is CASSYPGQHLNYGYTF. J is TRBJ1-2 and V is TRBV6-6; TRBD1 might be the D (5 bases). In germline, CDR1 is MNHNY, CDR2 SVGAGI (reference sequence). CDR3 length: 16 amino acids. V was trimmed by 2 bases and J by 1 base, leaving 14 bases between them.

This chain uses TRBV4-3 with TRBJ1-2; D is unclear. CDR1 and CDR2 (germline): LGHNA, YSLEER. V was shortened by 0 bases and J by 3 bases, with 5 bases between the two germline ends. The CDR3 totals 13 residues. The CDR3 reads CASSQEAHYGYTF. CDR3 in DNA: TGCGCCAGCAGCCAAGAGGCTCACTATGGCTACACCTTC.

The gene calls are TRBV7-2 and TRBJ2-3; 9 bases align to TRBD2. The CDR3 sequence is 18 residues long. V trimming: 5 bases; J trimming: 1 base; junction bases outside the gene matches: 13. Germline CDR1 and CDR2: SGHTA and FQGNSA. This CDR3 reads CASSPGMLAGSGTDTQYF. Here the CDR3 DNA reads TGTGCCAGCAGCCCGGGGATGCTAGCGGGGTCCGGCACAGATACGCAGTATTTT.